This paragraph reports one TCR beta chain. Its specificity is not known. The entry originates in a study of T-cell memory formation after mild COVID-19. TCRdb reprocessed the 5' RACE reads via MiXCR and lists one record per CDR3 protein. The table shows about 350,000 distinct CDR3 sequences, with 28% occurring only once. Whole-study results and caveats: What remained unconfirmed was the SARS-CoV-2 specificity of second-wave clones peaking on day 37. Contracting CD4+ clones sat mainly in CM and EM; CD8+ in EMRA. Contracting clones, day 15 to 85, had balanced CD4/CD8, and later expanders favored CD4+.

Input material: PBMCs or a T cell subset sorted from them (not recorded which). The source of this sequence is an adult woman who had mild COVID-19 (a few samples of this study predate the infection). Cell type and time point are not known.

The CDR3 DNA is TGTGCCAGCACTCCCCTACAGGGGAACACTGAAGCTTTCTTT. The encoded protein is CASTPLQGNTEAFF. The chain couples TRBV6-5 to TRBJ1-1; tentative D call: TRBD1 (6 bases). V was cut by 7 bases and J by 1 base, with 13 bases left in between. Germline CDR1 is MNHEY and CDR2 is SVGAGI. The CDR3 spans 14 residues.